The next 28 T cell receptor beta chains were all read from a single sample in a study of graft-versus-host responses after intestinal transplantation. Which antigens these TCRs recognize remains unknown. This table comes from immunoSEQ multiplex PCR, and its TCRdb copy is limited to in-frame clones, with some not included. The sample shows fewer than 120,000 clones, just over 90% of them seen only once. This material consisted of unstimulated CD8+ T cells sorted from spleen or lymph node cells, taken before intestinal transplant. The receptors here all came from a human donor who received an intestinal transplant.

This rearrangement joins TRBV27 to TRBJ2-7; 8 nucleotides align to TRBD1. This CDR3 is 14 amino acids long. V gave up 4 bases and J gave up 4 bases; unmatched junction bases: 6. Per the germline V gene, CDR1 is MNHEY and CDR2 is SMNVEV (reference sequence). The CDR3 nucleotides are TGTGCCAGCAGTTGGACAGGGACTCGGTACGAGCAGTACTTC. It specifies CASSWTGTRYEQYF.

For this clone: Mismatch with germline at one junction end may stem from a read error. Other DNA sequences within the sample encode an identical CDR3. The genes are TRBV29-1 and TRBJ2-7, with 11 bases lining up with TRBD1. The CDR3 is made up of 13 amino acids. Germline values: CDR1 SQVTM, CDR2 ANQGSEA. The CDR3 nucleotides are TGTAGCGTTGAAGGGACAGGGGGCTACGAGCAGTACTTC. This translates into CSVEGTGGYEQYF.

CDR3 nucleotides: TGTGCCAGCAGTTTGTCATATAGCACAGATACGCAGTATTTT. Translating it yields CASSLSYSTDTQYF. The chain carries TRBV28 and TRBJ2-3; no clear D gene. V was pared by 3 bases and J by 0 bases, with 7 bases between. CDR1 MDHEN and CDR2 SYDVKM come from the germline V gene. The CDR3 is made up of 14 amino acids. Looking up the rest from reference TRBV28 and TRBJ2-3 gives the full variable domain: DVKVTQSSRYLVKRTGEKVFLECVQDMDHENMFWYRQDPGLGLRLIYFSYDVKMKEKGDIPEGYSVSREKKERFSLILESASTNQTSMYLCASSLSYSTDTQYFGPGTRLTVL.

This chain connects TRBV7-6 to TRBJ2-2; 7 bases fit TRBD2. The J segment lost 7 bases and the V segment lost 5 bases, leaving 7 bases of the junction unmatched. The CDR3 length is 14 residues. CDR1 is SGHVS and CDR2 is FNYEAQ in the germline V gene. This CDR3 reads CASSETGGFGELFF. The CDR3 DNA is TGTGCCAGCAGCGAGACCGGGGGGTTCGGGGAGCTGTTTTTT. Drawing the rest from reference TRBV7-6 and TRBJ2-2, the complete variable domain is GAGVSQSPRYKVTKRGQDVALRCDPISGHVSLYWYRQALGQGPEFLTYFNYEAQQDKSGLPNDRFSAERPEGSISTLTIQRTEQRDSAMYRCASSETGGFGELFFGEGSRLTVL.

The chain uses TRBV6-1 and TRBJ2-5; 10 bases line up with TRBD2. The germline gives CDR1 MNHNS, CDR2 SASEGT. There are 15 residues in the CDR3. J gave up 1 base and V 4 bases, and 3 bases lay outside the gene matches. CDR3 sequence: CASSALAGIQETQYF. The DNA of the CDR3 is TGTGCCAGCAGTGCACTAGCGGGAATCCAAGAGACCCAGTACTTC.

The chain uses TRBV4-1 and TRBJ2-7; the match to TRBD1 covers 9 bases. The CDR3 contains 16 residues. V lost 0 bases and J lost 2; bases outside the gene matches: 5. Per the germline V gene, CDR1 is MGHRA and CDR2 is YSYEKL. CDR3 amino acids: CASSQDLRTGAYEQYF. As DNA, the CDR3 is TGCGCCAGCAGCCAAGATCTAAGGACAGGGGCCTACGAGCAGTACTTC.

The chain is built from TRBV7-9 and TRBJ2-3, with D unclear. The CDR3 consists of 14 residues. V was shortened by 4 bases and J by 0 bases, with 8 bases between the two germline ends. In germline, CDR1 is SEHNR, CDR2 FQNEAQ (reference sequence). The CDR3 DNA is TGTGCCAGCAGCTGGGCCTCTAGCACAGATACGCAGTATTTT. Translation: CASSWASSTDTQYF.

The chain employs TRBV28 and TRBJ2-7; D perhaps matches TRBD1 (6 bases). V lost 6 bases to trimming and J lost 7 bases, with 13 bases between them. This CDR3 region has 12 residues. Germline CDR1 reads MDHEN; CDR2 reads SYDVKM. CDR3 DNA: TGTGCCAGCAGCGAAACTAGGGGGGAGCAGTACTTC. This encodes CASSETRGEQYF.

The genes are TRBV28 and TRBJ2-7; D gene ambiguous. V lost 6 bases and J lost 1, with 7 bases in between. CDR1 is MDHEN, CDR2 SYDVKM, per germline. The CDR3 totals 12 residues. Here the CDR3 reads CASSLGSYEQYF. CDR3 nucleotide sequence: TGTGCCAGCAGCCTGGGATCCTACGAGCAGTACTTC.

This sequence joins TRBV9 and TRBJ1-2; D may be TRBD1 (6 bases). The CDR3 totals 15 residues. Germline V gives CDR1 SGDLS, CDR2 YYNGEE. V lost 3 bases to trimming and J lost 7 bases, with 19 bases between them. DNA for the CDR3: TGTGCCAGCAGCGGCCCGGGACCGCCAGGGGTTGGCTACACCTTC. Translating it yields CASSGPGPPGVGYTF.

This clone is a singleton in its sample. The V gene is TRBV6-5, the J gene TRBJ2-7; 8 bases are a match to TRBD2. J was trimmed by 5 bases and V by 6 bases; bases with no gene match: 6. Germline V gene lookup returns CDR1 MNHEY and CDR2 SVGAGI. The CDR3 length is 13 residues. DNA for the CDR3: TGTGCCAGCAGCTGGACTAGCTTCCACGAGCAGTACTTC. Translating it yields CASSWTSFHEQYF.

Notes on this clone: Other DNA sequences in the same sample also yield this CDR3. CDR3: CASSLDRGGTEAFF. Here the CDR3 DNA reads TGCGCCAGCAGCTTGGATCGCGGGGGGACTGAAGCTTTCTTT. The gene calls are TRBV5-1 and TRBJ1-1; possible D gene TRBD1, 5 bases. The V and J ends lost 0 bases and 5 bases respectively, with 11 bases between them. Germline loops: CDR1 SGHRS, CDR2 YFSETQ. The CDR3 has 14 amino acids.

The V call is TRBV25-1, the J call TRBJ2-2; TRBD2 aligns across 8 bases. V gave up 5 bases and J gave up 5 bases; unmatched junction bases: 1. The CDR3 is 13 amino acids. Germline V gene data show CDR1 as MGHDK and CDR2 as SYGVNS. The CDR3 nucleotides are TGTGCCAGCAGTCGGGGGGGGACCGGGGAGCTGTTTTTT. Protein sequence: CASSRGGTGELFF.

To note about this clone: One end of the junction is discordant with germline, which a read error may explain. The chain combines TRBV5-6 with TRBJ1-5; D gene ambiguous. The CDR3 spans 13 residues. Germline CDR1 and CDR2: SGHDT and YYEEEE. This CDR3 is CASSLAGYEPQHF. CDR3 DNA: TGTGCCAGCAGTTTGGCGGGGTACGAGCCCCAGCATTTT.

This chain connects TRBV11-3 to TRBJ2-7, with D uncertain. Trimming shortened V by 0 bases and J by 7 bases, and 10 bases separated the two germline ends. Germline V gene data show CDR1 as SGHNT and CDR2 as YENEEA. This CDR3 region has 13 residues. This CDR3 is CASSLDSSAEQYF. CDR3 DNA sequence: TGTGCCAGCAGCTTAGATTCCTCGGCTGAGCAGTACTTC.

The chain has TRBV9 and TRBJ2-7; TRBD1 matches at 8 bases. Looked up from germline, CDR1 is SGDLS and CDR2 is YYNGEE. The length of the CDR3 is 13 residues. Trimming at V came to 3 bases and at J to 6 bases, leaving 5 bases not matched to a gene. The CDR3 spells CASSEGQVAEQYF. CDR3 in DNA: TGTGCCAGCAGCGAGGGACAGGTAGCCGAGCAGTACTTC.

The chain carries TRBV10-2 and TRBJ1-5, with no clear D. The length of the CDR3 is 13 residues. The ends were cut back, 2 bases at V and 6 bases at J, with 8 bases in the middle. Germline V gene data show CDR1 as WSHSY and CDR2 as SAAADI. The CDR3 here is CASSEGSLQPQHF. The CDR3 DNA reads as TGCGCCAGCAGTGAGGGCTCCCTTCAGCCCCAGCATTTT.

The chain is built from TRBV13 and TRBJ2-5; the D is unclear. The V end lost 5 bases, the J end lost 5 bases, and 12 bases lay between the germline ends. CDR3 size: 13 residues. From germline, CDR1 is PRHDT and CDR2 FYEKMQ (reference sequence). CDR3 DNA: TGTGCCAGCAGCGCGACCGGCCCCGAGACCCAGTACTTC. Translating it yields CASSATGPETQYF.

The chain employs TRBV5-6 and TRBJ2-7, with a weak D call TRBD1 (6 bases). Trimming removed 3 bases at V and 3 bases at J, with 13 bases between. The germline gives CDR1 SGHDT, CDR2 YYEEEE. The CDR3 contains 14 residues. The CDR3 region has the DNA TGTGCCAGCAGCTCTTTAGGGGGATACTACGAGCAGTACTTC. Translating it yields CASSSLGGYYEQYF.

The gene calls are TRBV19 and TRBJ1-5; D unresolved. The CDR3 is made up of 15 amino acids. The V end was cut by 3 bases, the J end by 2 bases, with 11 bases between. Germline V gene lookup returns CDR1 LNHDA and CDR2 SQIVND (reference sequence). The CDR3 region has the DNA TGTGCCAGTAGTATTAGCACATACGGCAATCAGCCCCAGCATTTT. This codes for CASSISTYGNQPQHF.

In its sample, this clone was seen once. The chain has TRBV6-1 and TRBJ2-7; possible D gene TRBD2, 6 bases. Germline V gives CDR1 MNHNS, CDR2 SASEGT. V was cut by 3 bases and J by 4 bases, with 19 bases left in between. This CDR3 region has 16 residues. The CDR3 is CASSDNPRGFRYEQYF. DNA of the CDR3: TGTGCCAGCAGTGATAACCCACGGGGGTTCAGGTACGAGCAGTACTTC.

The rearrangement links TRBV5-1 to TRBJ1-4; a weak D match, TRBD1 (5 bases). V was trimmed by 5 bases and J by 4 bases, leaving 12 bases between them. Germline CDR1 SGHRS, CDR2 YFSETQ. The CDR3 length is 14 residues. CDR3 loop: CASRGARGNEKLFF. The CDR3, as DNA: TGCGCCAGCAGGGGCGCTAGGGGTAATGAAAAACTGTTTTTT.

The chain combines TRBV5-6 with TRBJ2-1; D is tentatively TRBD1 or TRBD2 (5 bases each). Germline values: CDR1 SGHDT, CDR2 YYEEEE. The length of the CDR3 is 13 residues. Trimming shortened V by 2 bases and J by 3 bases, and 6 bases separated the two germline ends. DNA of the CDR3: TGTGCCAGCAGCTTTGGGGGCTACAATGAGCAGTTCTTC. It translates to CASSFGGYNEQFF.

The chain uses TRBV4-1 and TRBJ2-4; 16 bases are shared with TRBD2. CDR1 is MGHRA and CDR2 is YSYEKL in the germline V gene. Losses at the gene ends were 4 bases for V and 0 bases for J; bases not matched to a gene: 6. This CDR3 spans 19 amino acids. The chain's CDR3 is CASSLGLAGGPLAKNIQYF. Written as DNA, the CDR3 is TGCGCCAGCAGCCTGGGACTAGCGGGAGGGCCCTTAGCCAAAAACATTCAGTACTTC.

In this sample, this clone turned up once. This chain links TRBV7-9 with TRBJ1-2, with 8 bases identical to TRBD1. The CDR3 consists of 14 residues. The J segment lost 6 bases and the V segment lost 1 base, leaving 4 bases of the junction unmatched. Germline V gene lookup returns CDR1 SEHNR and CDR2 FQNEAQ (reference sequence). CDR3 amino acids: CASSLVLGQDGYTF. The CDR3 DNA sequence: TGTGCCAGCAGCTTAGTTTTGGGACAGGATGGCTACACCTTC.

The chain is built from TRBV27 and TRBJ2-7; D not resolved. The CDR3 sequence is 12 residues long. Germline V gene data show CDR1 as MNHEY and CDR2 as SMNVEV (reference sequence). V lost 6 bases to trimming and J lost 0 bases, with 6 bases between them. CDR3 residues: CASSGLSYEQYF. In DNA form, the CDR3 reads TGTGCCAGCAGCGGTCTCTCCTACGAGCAGTACTTC.

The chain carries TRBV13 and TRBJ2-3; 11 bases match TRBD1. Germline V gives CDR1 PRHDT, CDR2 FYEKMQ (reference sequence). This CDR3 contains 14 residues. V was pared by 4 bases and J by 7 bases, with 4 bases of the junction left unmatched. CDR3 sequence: CASSSGQGAYTQYF. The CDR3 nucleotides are TGTGCCAGCAGCTCAGGACAGGGGGCATATACGCAGTATTTT. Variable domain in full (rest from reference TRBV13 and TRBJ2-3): AAGVIQSPRHLIKEKRETATLKCYPIPRHDTVYWYQQGPGQDPQFLISFYEKMQSDKGSIPDRFSAQQFSDYHSELNMSSLELGDSALYFCASSSGQGAYTQYFGPGTRLTVL.

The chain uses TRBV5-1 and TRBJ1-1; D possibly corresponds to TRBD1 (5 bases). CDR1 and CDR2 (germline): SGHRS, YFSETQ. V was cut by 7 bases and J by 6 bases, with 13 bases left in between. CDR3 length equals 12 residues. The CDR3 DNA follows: TGCGCCAGCCGAGGGACGGGCGCTGAAGCTTTCTTT. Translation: CASRGTGAEAFF.